This T cell receptor beta chain was sequenced during a study of long-term antiretroviral therapy in people with HIV. Study-wide background: First collections came about a decade before the 2015 immediate-ART recommendation.

V shed 5 bases and J 6 bases; nucleotides not matched to a gene: 4. The CDR3 is 13 residues long. The germline CDR1 and CDR2 sequences are SGHRS and YFSETQ. An immunoSEQ assay, version v3.0, was performed at survey level. TCRdb's table, derived via immunoSEQ multiplex PCR, lists solely in-frame clones and lacks some. Among tens of thousands of clones, around 83% were seen once, and the ten largest hold 4.5% to 6%. This clone was detected only a few times. Its target is unknown. Findings and caveats of the study: In samples taken after ART, diversity increased but remained below transplant donor control levels. Control repertoires displayed wider CDR3 length ranges than the HIV repertoires.

This sequence was found in a woman aged 25-40 years with HIV. Sequenced here: unsorted PBMCs, sampled 0.8 years after starting antiretroviral therapy. The V and J genes are TRBV5-1 and TRBJ1-2, with 10 nucleotides matching TRBD1. The CDR3 sequence is CASSYGTGDGYTF. In DNA, the CDR3 is TGCGCCAGCAGTTACGGGACAGGGGATGGCTACACCTTC. Full variable domain (rest looked up from reference TRBV5-1 and TRBJ1-2): KAGVTQTPRYLIKTRGQQVTLSCSPISGHRSVSWYQQTPGQGLQFLFEYFSETQRNKGNFPGRFSGRQFSNSRSEMNVSTLELGDSALYLCASSYGTGDGYTFGSGTRLTVV.